A single sample is the source of the 24 T cell receptor beta chains below, sequenced in a study of blood T cells in healthy people across ages. It was with a sample-barcoded 5' primer and a J-beta primer mix that a second PCR of about 6 to 12 cycles was run. MiXCR, applied by TCRdb to the 5' RACE reads, yields one record per CDR3 protein. The table lists hundreds of thousands of distinct CDR3 sequences, around half of them singletons, with about 42% in the top ten. Sequences were obtained from blood. The source is a man older than 75 in good health.

This clonotype is a singleton in its sample. This chain joins TRBV27 and TRBJ2-5; D is tentatively TRBD1 or TRBD2 (5 bases each). The germline V and J ends were trimmed by 5 bases and 3 bases, with 13 bases remaining between them. The CDR3 is 14 amino acids. Germline assignment: CDR1 MNHEY and CDR2 SMNVEV (reference sequence). The DNA for the CDR3 is TGTGCCAGCAGTACCAGGGACGGCAAAGAGACCCAGTACTTC. Amino acids: CASSTRDGKETQYF.

The chain has TRBV20-1 and TRBJ1-5; D perhaps matches TRBD1 (6 bases). V shed 0 bases and J shed 3 bases, with 12 bases lying between them. The CDR3 is 15 residues long. In germline, CDR1 is DFQATT, CDR2 SNEGSKA (reference sequence). The CDR3, as DNA: TGCAGTGCTAGAGACCCCCGGGGGGCCAATCAGCCCCAGCATTTT. Translating gives CSARDPRGANQPQHF.

V gene TRBV12-3 or TRBV12-4 combines with J gene TRBJ1-2, with D possibly TRBD1 on 5 matching bases. This CDR3 spans 15 amino acids. Trimming cost V 7 bases and J 6 bases, with 21 bases left between them. In DNA, the CDR3 is TGTGCCAGCAACAAATGGGGCCAGGCCTACGATGGCTACACCTTC. Translating gives CASNKWGQAYDGYTF.

Only a few counts were recorded for this clonotype. The chain carries TRBV10-3 and TRBJ2-7; no clear D. Germline V gene sequence: CDR1 ENHRY, CDR2 SYGVKD. The CDR3 contains 13 residues. The V end was cut by 10 bases, the J end by 1 base, with 14 bases between. This chain's CDR3 is CATRPQPSYEQYF. In nucleotides, the CDR3 is TGTGCCACCAGGCCACAGCCATCCTACGAGCAGTACTTC.

This clonotype was detected once. CDR3 bases: TGTGCCAGCAGCTTCTGGGGTGTGGATGAGCAGTTCTTC. It specifies CASSFWGVDEQFF. The chain couples TRBV5-4 to TRBJ2-1; D gene unclear. Deletions cut 2 bases from V and 8 bases from J, with 11 bases between. There are 13 residues in the CDR3. The germline gives CDR1 SGHNT, CDR2 YYREEE (reference sequence).

CDR3: CASSPGVFMNTEAFF. In nucleotides, the CDR3 is TGTGCCAGCTCACCAGGGGTATTCATGAACACTGAAGCTTTCTTT. The genes are TRBV18 and TRBJ1-1; D unclear. Trimming removed 2 bases from V and 0 bases from J, with 10 bases in between. Per the germline V gene, CDR1 is KGHSH and CDR2 is LQKENI. CDR3 size: 15 residues.

This sequence joins TRBV12-3 or TRBV12-4 and TRBJ1-2; TRBD1 might be the D (6 bases). The CDR3 spans 12 residues. V was cut by 3 bases and J by 8 bases, with 10 bases left in between. The CDR3 nucleotides are TGTGCCAGCAGTTTCGGGGGCGCGGGCTACACCTTC. Translated, it gives CASSFGGAGYTF.

This clonotype was seen a few times. This chain joins TRBV4-2 and TRBJ1-4; the D gene is possibly TRBD1 (5 bases). The CDR3 totals 16 residues. Trimming pared 4 bases from V and 4 bases from J, leaving 16 bases between. CDR1 is LGHNA and CDR2 is YNFKEQ in the germline V gene. The CDR3 sequence: CASSPAGGEFNEKLFF. CDR3 in DNA: TGTGCCAGCAGCCCGGCTGGGGGTGAATTTAATGAAAAACTGTTTTTT.

This chain connects TRBV7-3 to TRBJ2-3, with 7 bases aligning to TRBD2. V dropped 4 bases and J dropped 1; count of bases not matched to a gene: 11. Germline CDR1 reads SGHTA; CDR2 reads FQGTGA. This CDR3 region has 17 residues. CDR3 in amino acids: CASSYSPPSGGTDTQYF. The CDR3 bases are TGTGCCAGCAGCTACAGCCCTCCCAGCGGGGGCACAGATACGCAGTATTTT.

In this sample, this clonotype turned up once. V and J are TRBV15 and TRBJ2-2; D is undetermined. CDR1 and CDR2 (germline): LNHNV, YYDKDF (reference sequence). Between the trimmed V and J ends, which lost 4 bases and 5 bases, there was a span of 8 bases. This CDR3 is built from 13 residues. CDR3 amino acids: CATSKDPTGELFF. The CDR3 DNA is TGTGCCACCAGCAAAGATCCGACCGGGGAGCTGTTTTTT. The full variable domain, its missing parts supplied by reference TRBV15 and TRBJ2-2, is DAMVIQNPRYQVTQFGKPVTLSCSQTLNHNVMYWYQQKSSQAPKLLFHYYDKDFNNEADTPDNFQSRRPNTSFCFLDIRSPGLGDTAMYLCATSKDPTGELFFGEGSRLTVL.

This clonotype was counted only a few times. The J gene is TRBJ2-7, the V gene TRBV29-1; D assignment may be TRBD1 or TRBD2 (6 bases each). The length of the CDR3 is 15 residues. The germline V gene encodes CDR1 SQVTM and CDR2 ANQGSEA. Trimming stripped 7 bases from V and 2 bases from J, with 21 bases between. For the CDR3, the DNA is TGCAGCGCGTGTGAAGAGGGGGAGGAAGCCTACGAGCAGTACTTC. Its translation is CSACEEGEEAYEQYF.

The chain is built from TRBV29-1 and TRBJ2-4; a weak D match, TRBD1 (6 bases). V dropped 7 bases and J dropped 0 bases, with 13 bases sitting between them. The germline V gene encodes CDR1 SQVTM and CDR2 ANQGSEA. CDR3 length: 14 amino acids. In DNA, the CDR3 is TGCAGCGCTAAGGACAGCCTAGCCAAAAACATTCAGTACTTC. It yields the protein CSAKDSLAKNIQYF.

J is TRBJ1-1 and V is TRBV27, with D possibly being TRBD1 (5 bases). Trimming cost V 6 bases and J 6 bases, with 20 bases left between them. Germline V gene sequence: CDR1 MNHEY, CDR2 SMNVEV (reference sequence). The CDR3 sequence is 15 residues long. CDR3 in amino acids: CASRRTGTSFAEAFF. In nucleotides, the CDR3 is TGTGCCAGCAGACGAACCGGGACCTCGTTCGCTGAAGCTTTCTTT.

As for this clonotype: A read error may produce the germline difference seen at one junction end. The chain joins TRBV12-3 or TRBV12-4 to TRBJ1-6, with 9 bases that match TRBD1. CDR3 size: 16 residues. CDR3 DNA sequence: TGTGCCTGCAGTGCCGGGACAGGGCTCTGGGATTCACCCCTCCACTTT. This codes for CACSAGTGLWDSPLHF.

This clonotype appeared a few times. The V call is TRBV7-9, the J call TRBJ2-1; D unclear. The V end lost 6 bases, the J end lost 5 bases, and 11 bases lay between the germline ends. This CDR3 region has 13 residues. Germline assignment: CDR1 SEHNR and CDR2 FQNEAQ (reference sequence). CDR3: CASSAIVNNEQFF. The CDR3 DNA reads TGTGCCAGCAGTGCCATTGTAAACAATGAGCAGTTCTTC.

The rearrangement links TRBV7-9 to TRBJ2-1; D perhaps matches TRBD1 (5 bases). The CDR3 loop spans 15 amino acids. CDR1 and CDR2 (germline): SEHNR, FQNEAQ (reference sequence). V was cut by 4 bases and J by 6 bases, with 16 bases left in between. The CDR3: CASSWRPREGNEQFF. The CDR3 coding sequence is TGTGCCAGCAGCTGGCGGCCCAGGGAAGGCAATGAGCAGTTCTTC.

This clonotype was counted a single time. This chain links TRBV28 with TRBJ1-6; the D is unclear. The CDR3 has 15 residues. The germline CDR1 and CDR2 sequences are MDHEN and SYDVKM. The V end was cut by 8 bases, the J end by 2 bases, with 13 bases between. CDR3 amino acids: CASGQSQTYNSPLHF. CDR3 DNA: TGTGCCAGCGGTCAGAGCCAGACCTATAATTCACCCCTCCACTTT. The whole variable domain, filled in from reference TRBV28 and TRBJ1-6, reads DVKVTQSSRYLVKRTGEKVFLECVQDMDHENMFWYRQDPGLGLRLIYFSYDVKMKEKGDIPEGYSVSREKKERFSLILESASTNQTSMYLCASGQSQTYNSPLHFGNGTRLTVT.

The chain combines TRBV7-8 with TRBJ2-1, with 9 bases that match TRBD1. The end of the DNA aligns better with TRBJ2-7, so the J call may be wrong. This CDR3 spans 16 amino acids. Looked up from germline, CDR1 is SGHVS and CDR2 is FQNEAQ. CDR3 residues: CASSLAPGQGYNEQYF. DNA for the CDR3: TGTGCCAGCAGCTTAGCTCCGGGACAGGGCTACAATGAGCAGTACTTC.

The V and J genes are TRBV6-5 and TRBJ2-2; D gene ambiguous. Germline CDR1 and CDR2: MNHEY and SVGAGI. The CDR3 covers 14 residues. V lost 5 bases and J lost 2, with 9 bases in between. CDR3 in DNA: TGTGCCAGCAGTGCGCGGCCTAACACCGGGGAGCTGTTTTTT. This codes for CASSARPNTGELFF.

The chain carries TRBV28 and TRBJ2-7; D gene unclear. Germline V gives CDR1 MDHEN, CDR2 SYDVKM. This CDR3 comprises 14 residues. With 1 base removed from V and 2 bases from J, the gap between germline ends came to 9 bases. This CDR3 is CASSLYMSPYEQYF. The CDR3 coding sequence is TGTGCCAGCAGTTTATACATGAGTCCCTACGAGCAGTACTTC. Full variable domain (missing parts from reference TRBV28 and TRBJ2-7): DVKVTQSSRYLVKRTGEKVFLECVQDMDHENMFWYRQDPGLGLRLIYFSYDVKMKEKGDIPEGYSVSREKKERFSLILESASTNQTSMYLCASSLYMSPYEQYFGPGTRLTVT.

The gene calls are TRBV5-4 and TRBJ1-4; tentative D call: TRBD1 (5 bases). The CDR3 consists of 16 residues. Trimming removed 0 bases at V and 7 bases at J, with 16 bases between. Germline lookup yields CDR1 SGHNT and CDR2 YYREEE (reference sequence). The CDR3 reads CASSLGFGGRPEKLFF. The CDR3, as DNA: TGTGCCAGCAGCTTGGGATTTGGGGGGAGGCCTGAAAAACTGTTTTTT.

The rearrangement joins TRBV5-1 to TRBJ2-1; the match to TRBD2 covers 14 bases. The J segment lost 2 bases and the V segment lost 4 bases, leaving 8 bases of the junction unmatched. CDR3 length: 18 residues. The germline V gene encodes CDR1 SGHRS and CDR2 YFSETQ. CDR3 sequence (DNA): TGCGCCAGCAGCAGGGGACTAGCGGGAGAATCCCCCTACAATGAGCAGTTCTTC. It translates to CASSRGLAGESPYNEQFF.

This rearrangement joins TRBV6-5 to TRBJ1-4; unclear D gene. The CDR3 has 14 residues. Germline lookup yields CDR1 MNHEY and CDR2 SVGAGI. Trimming stripped 4 bases from V and 0 bases from J, with 6 bases between. CDR3 DNA sequence: TGTGCCAGCAGTTTTGCTACAACTAATGAAAAACTGTTTTTT. It is translated as CASSFATTNEKLFF.

A note on this clonotype: Germline is not matched at one junction end, which may reflect a read error. As DNA, the CDR3 is TGTGTCACCAGCCCTTCGCGGGAGGCCTCCTACGAGCAGTACTTC. Its translation: CVTSPSREASYEQYF. The rearrangement uses TRBV15 and TRBJ2-7, with 8 nucleotides matching TRBD2. The germline V gene has CDR1 LNHNV and CDR2 YYDKDF (reference sequence). This CDR3 comprises 15 residues.